This T cell receptor (beta chain) was sequenced in a study of blood T cells in healthy people across ages. The study, taken as a whole, reports: Estimated diversity across one million T cells was deemed an underestimate. Not knowing donor CMV status may have confounded expanded clonotype changes. Observed TCR beta diversity per million T cells went down as age went up. This fall followed a roughly linear course with age.

Note on this clonotype: Its antigen is still unknown.

The authors ran a second PCR of 7 to 11 cycles using a sample-barcoded 5' primer and a J-beta primer mix. A single record per CDR3 protein comes from TCRdb applying MiXCR to the 5' RACE reads. Found here are around 990,000 distinct CDR3 sequences, under 30% of them singletons; the top ten hold about 0.72%. Trimming removed 3 bases from V and 8 bases from J; junction bases left unmatched: 19. CDR1 and CDR2 (germline): DFQATT, SNEGSKA (reference sequence). The CDR3 has 20 residues. The sample also formed part of further work on T cells of mothers and their children.

This clonotype was obtained from a girl aged 2-10 years in good health. The source material was blood. This sequence joins TRBV20-1 and TRBJ2-1; 16 nucleotides line up with TRBD2. The CDR3 bases are TGCAGTGCTAGCCCCCCCAAGGGGACTAGCGGGAGGGCCATTTTCGATGAGCAGTTCTTC. It is translated as CSASPPKGTSGRAIFDEQFF.